This T cell receptor beta chain came from a study of response to subunit inactivated influenza vaccine. Points from the study as a whole: Authors suggested that a seasonal influenza vaccination recruits few new T cells each time.

TCRdb recomputed calls from the RT-PCR reads with MiXCR, one row per CDR3 protein. This table holds under 500,000 distinct CDR3 sequences, approximately 11% found once. The CDR3 spans 14 residues. V was shortened by 0 bases and J by 6 bases, with 12 bases between the two germline ends. Germline V gene lookup returns CDR1 ENHRY and CDR2 SYGVKD. This clonotype was detected only a few times. What it recognizes is unknown. This chain connects TRBV10-3 to TRBJ2-7, with D possibly TRBD1 on 6 matching bases. The specimen was PBMCs from blood, collected roughly 45 days after vaccination. The sequence derives from a man aged 45 to 65 who received an inactivated influenza vaccine. In DNA, the CDR3 is TGTGCCATCAGTGAGTCAGGGGGTGCCGTCGAGCAGTACTTC. Its translation: CAISESGGAVEQYF.